The TCR beta chain described here comes from a study of beta chain features in type 1 diabetes. Study-wide results and limits: Any HLA type influence on TCRB rearrangement was left unresolved here. The study found fewer insertions and more deletions at VDJ junctions in type 1 diabetes patients.

On this clone itself: The antigen is not known.

The investigators reverse transcribed all of the isolated RNA, so they sequenced expressed TCRB transcripts. Profiled with immunoSEQ multiplex PCR; TCRdb holds only in-frame clones, not every one. The data hold fewer than 65,000 clones, with around three fifths observed a single time. Purity (above 95%) was reached by all sorted populations. Sequenced: Tregs from blood. The TCR originated in a woman between 18 and 29 years old in good health.

DNA for the CDR3: TGTGCCAGTTATAACATCGTCGGGGGCTACACCTTC. It codes for CASYNIVGGYTF. J is TRBJ1-2 and V is TRBV19, with D unclear. This CDR3 contains 12 residues. V lost 8 bases to trimming and J lost 8 bases, with 15 bases between them. Germline V lookup: CDR1 LNHDA, CDR2 SQIVND (reference sequence).